A single sample gave rise to the 25 T cell receptor beta chains below, sequenced in a study of blood T cell repertoires in COVID-19. TCRdb's copy holds only in-frame clones and misses some; the assay was immunoSEQ multiplex PCR. The table records over 250,000 clones, approximately 92% of them present only once. The sample comprised PBMCs or T cells enriched from blood (not recorded which). These receptors were obtained from a woman younger than 35 who had recovered from COVID-19.

The rearrangement joins TRBV2 to TRBJ2-3, with TRBD2 as a possible D gene (6 bases). With 7 bases removed from V and 1 base from J, the gap between germline ends came to 15 bases. Germline V lookup: CDR1 SNHLY, CDR2 FYNNEI. CDR3 length equals 15 residues. CDR3 in amino acids: CASKGLPQGTDTQYF. Here the CDR3 DNA reads TGTGCCAGCAAGGGACTCCCCCAGGGCACAGATACGCAGTATTTT.

This clone was observed once. This chain links TRBV28 with TRBJ2-3; 8 bases align to TRBD2. Germline CDR1 reads MDHEN; CDR2 reads SYDVKM. The CDR3 loop spans 15 amino acids. With V trimmed by 6 bases and J by 5 bases, 10 bases remained unmatched. DNA of the CDR3: TGTGCCAGCAGCCAAACCCGGGGGGGCGTAGATACGCAGTATTTT. This gives the protein CASSQTRGGVDTQYF.

The chain couples TRBV11-1 to TRBJ2-7, with 7 nucleotides matching TRBD2. Losses at the gene ends were 4 bases for V and 0 bases for J; bases not matched to a gene: 9. This CDR3 is 16 amino acids long. CDR1 is SGHAT and CDR2 is FQDESV in the germline V gene (reference sequence). The CDR3 reads CASSSRVAGISYEQYF. In DNA, the CDR3 is TGTGCCAGCAGCTCCAGAGTAGCGGGTATCTCCTACGAGCAGTACTTC. Together with reference TRBV11-1 and TRBJ2-7, the CDR3 gives the full variable domain: EAEVAQSPRYKITEKSQAVAFWCDPISGHATLYWYRQILGQGPELLVQFQDESVVDDSQLPKDRFSAERLKGVDSTLKIQPAELGDSAMYLCASSSRVAGISYEQYFGPGTRLTVT.

The chain employs TRBV5-5 and TRBJ1-2; 8 bases line up with TRBD1. The CDR3 is 15 amino acids. Looked up from germline, CDR1 is SGHKS and CDR2 is YYEKEE (reference sequence). V lost 2 bases to trimming and J lost 3 bases; unmatched junction nucleotides: 6. CDR3 region: CASSLRTGLDYGYTF. The CDR3 nucleotides are TGTGCCAGCAGCTTACGGACAGGGTTGGACTATGGCTACACCTTC.

This clone has a single count. This rearrangement joins TRBV2 to TRBJ1-5; TRBD1 agrees at 11 bases. V was clipped by 7 bases and J by 2 bases; unmatched bases: 4. The CDR3 is made up of 15 amino acids. The V gene's germline CDR1 is SNHLY and CDR2 FYNNEI. The CDR3 nucleotides are TGTGCCAGCAAAATGGGACAGGGGGGCAATCAGCCCCAGCATTTT. This gives the protein CASKMGQGGNQPQHF.

This rearrangement joins TRBV7-9 to TRBJ2-3; TRBD1 aligns across 7 bases. The V gene's germline CDR1 is SEHNR and CDR2 FQNEAQ (reference sequence). The CDR3 loop spans 16 amino acids. V trimming: 2 bases; J trimming: 3 bases; junction bases outside the gene matches: 8. In DNA form, the CDR3 reads TGTGCCAGCAGCTTATATGCAGGGGGTGAGACAGATACGCAGTATTTT. This gives the protein CASSLYAGGETDTQYF.

This chain connects TRBV5-6 to TRBJ1-1; D gene unclear. In germline, CDR1 is SGHDT, CDR2 YYEEEE. The CDR3 extends over 14 amino acids. V lost 4 bases, J lost 0 bases, and 10 bases lay in between. The CDR3 loop reads CASSPLFLNTEAFF. CDR3 sequence (DNA): TGTGCCAGCAGCCCGTTATTCCTGAACACTGAAGCTTTCTTT. Complete variable domain (other parts from reference TRBV5-6 and TRBJ1-1): DAGVTQSPTHLIKTRGQQVTLRCSPKSGHDTVSWYQQALGQGPQFIFQYYEEEERQRGNFPDRFSGHQFPNYSSELNVNALLLGDSALYLCASSPLFLNTEAFFGQGTRLTVV.

The chain carries TRBV27 and TRBJ2-4; 9 bases are shared with TRBD2. CDR1 is MNHEY, CDR2 SMNVEV, per germline (reference sequence). The trim removed 5 bases at V and 8 bases at J, leaving 7 bases unmatched. CDR3 size: 14 residues. CDR3: CASSLVAGGDIQYF. CDR3 DNA: TGTGCCAGCAGTCTAGTGGCGGGGGGGGACATTCAGTACTTC.

The chain carries TRBV5-1 and TRBJ2-1; 9 bases align to TRBD1. Trimming cost V 6 bases and J 4 bases; bases outside gene matches: 11. Germline V CDR1 and CDR2: SGHRS, YFSETQ. This CDR3 has 16 amino acids. The CDR3 sequence is CASTSSGTGNYNEQFF. CDR3 DNA: TGCGCCAGCACCTCCTCCGGGACAGGGAATTACAATGAGCAGTTCTTC.

This clone was counted a few times. This chain joins TRBV9 and TRBJ2-7, with D unresolved. This CDR3 contains 15 residues. The V gene lost 0 bases and the J gene lost 0 bases, with 10 bases spanning the gap. The germline V gene encodes CDR1 SGDLS and CDR2 YYNGEE. The CDR3 is CASSVDSLSSYEQYF. DNA of the CDR3: TGTGCCAGCAGCGTAGACAGTTTAAGCTCCTACGAGCAGTACTTC.

The chain is built from TRBV19 and TRBJ1-1; D is uncertain. The CDR3 covers 12 residues. V lost 5 bases and J 7 bases, leaving 11 bases between the germline ends. CDR1 and CDR2 (germline): LNHDA, SQIVND (reference sequence). In DNA, the CDR3 is TGTGCCAGTAGTCGCGAAGGACTTGAAGCTTTCTTT. Translation gives CASSREGLEAFF. The full variable domain, rest sourced from reference TRBV19 and TRBJ1-1, is DGGITQSPKYLFRKEGQNVTLSCEQNLNHDAMYWYRQDPGQGLRLIYYSQIVNDFQKGDIAEGYSVSREKKESFPLTVTSAQKNPTAFYLCASSREGLEAFFGQGTRLTVV.

The chain recombines TRBV10-1 with TRBJ2-2, with 9 nucleotides matching TRBD1. With 2 bases clipped from V and 7 bases from J, the junction kept 5 bases outside the gene matches. Germline CDR1 reads WNHNN; CDR2 reads SYGVQD (reference sequence). This CDR3 contains 15 residues. CDR3: CASSEGTGYGGELFF. As DNA, the CDR3 is TGCGCCAGCAGTGAGGGGACAGGGTACGGCGGGGAGCTGTTTTTT.

The V gene is TRBV4-2, the J gene TRBJ1-4; a possible D gene is TRBD1 (5 bases). Trimming cost V 0 bases and J 8 bases, with 19 bases left between them. The CDR3 sequence is 17 residues long. Looked up from germline, CDR1 is LGHNA and CDR2 is YNFKEQ. The CDR3 nucleotides read TGTGCCAGCAGCCAAGAGGTACCAAGGGGCAGAGGAGAAAAACTGTTTTTT. Its translation is CASSQEVPRGRGEKLFF.

The chain combines TRBV5-4 with TRBJ1-4; D is unresolved. V was cut by 2 bases and J by 6 bases, with 11 bases left in between. This CDR3 spans 14 amino acids. Germline V gene lookup returns CDR1 SGHNT and CDR2 YYREEE (reference sequence). The CDR3 DNA reads TGTGCCAGCAGCTTACGGGGTAGGGATGAAAAACTGTTTTTT. Residues: CASSLRGRDEKLFF.

The gene calls are TRBV7-2 and TRBJ2-1; no firm D call. This CDR3 is 12 amino acids long. CDR1 is SGHTA and CDR2 is FQGNSA in the germline V gene. Trimming shortened V by 5 bases and J by 9 bases, and 11 bases separated the two germline ends. The CDR3: CASSAQVAEQFF. The CDR3 DNA reads TGTGCCAGCAGCGCCCAAGTAGCTGAGCAGTTCTTC.

This sequence joins TRBV5-6 and TRBJ1-2; D is perhaps TRBD1 (5 bases). Germline loops: CDR1 SGHDT, CDR2 YYEEEE. The CDR3 length is 14 residues. V lost 0 bases and J lost 4, with 10 bases in between. CDR3 residues: CASSLGGSGYGYTF. DNA for the CDR3: TGTGCCAGCAGCTTGGGGGGCTCCGGCTATGGCTACACCTTC. Together with reference TRBV5-6 and TRBJ1-2, the CDR3 gives the full variable domain: DAGVTQSPTHLIKTRGQQVTLRCSPKSGHDTVSWYQQALGQGPQFIFQYYEEEERQRGNFPDRFSGHQFPNYSSELNVNALLLGDSALYLCASSLGGSGYGYTFGSGTRLTVV.

This chain connects TRBV28 to TRBJ1-2, with 7 bases that match TRBD1. The V segment lost 6 bases and the J segment 8 bases; nucleotides outside the gene matches: 12. The CDR3 is 14 amino acids. Germline V gene sequence: CDR1 MDHEN, CDR2 SYDVKM. Here the CDR3 DNA reads TGTGCCAGCAGCACCTCCGGGGCAGGGGGGGGCTACACCTTC. The encoded protein is CASSTSGAGGGYTF.

The chain employs TRBV18 and TRBJ2-2, with a weak D call TRBD2 (5 bases). This CDR3 spans 15 amino acids. CDR1 is KGHSH, CDR2 LQKENI, per germline. Trimming cost V 1 base and J 2 bases, with 8 bases left between them. CDR3 coding DNA: TGTGCCAGCTCACCACGGGAGATAAACACCGGGGAGCTGTTTTTT. This sequence encodes CASSPREINTGELFF.

The chain combines TRBV6-5 with TRBJ2-1; no clear D. Looked up from germline, CDR1 is MNHEY and CDR2 is SVGAGI. With 2 bases removed from V and 7 bases from J, the gap between germline ends came to 9 bases. CDR3 length: 13 amino acids. CDR3 DNA sequence: TGTGCCAGCAGTTACGGCCGGGTGAATGAGCAGTTCTTC. It specifies CASSYGRVNEQFF.

The chain is built from TRBV10-3 and TRBJ2-5; 8 bases are a match to TRBD2. The CDR3 has 15 residues. Germline trimming cut 5 bases from V and 5 bases from J; bases unmatched to any gene: 10. Germline lookup yields CDR1 ENHRY and CDR2 SYGVKD. This CDR3 reads CAISSGLAGGETQYF. The DNA for the CDR3 is TGTGCCATCAGTTCCGGACTAGCCGGGGGGGAGACCCAGTACTTC.

The genes are TRBV7-2 and TRBJ2-2; perhaps TRBD2 as D (6 bases). The V gene lost 6 bases and the J gene lost 3 bases, with 17 bases spanning the gap. The germline V gene encodes CDR1 SGHTA and CDR2 FQGNSA. This CDR3 is 16 amino acids long. CDR3 loop: CASRSWGDKHTGELFF. As DNA, the CDR3 is TGTGCCAGCAGGAGTTGGGGGGATAAGCACACCGGGGAGCTGTTTTTT. The whole variable domain, filled in from reference TRBV7-2 and TRBJ2-2, reads GAGVSQSPSNKVTEKGKDVELRCDPISGHTALYWYRQSLGQGLEFLIYFQGNSAPDKSGLPSDRFSAERTGGSVSTLTIQRTQQEDSAVYLCASRSWGDKHTGELFFGEGSRLTVL.

This chain uses TRBV18 with TRBJ2-7, with no clear D. Germline V gene data show CDR1 as KGHSH and CDR2 as LQKENI. Trimming stripped 3 bases from V and 6 bases from J, with 6 bases between. This CDR3 region has 11 residues. The DNA for the CDR3 is TGTGCCAGCTCACCGGAGACCGAGCAGTACTTC. Protein sequence: CASSPETEQYF.

The rearrangement uses TRBV2 and TRBJ2-1, with D uncertain. V lost 9 bases and J 8 bases, leaving 14 bases between the germline ends. Per the germline V gene, CDR1 is SNHLY and CDR2 is FYNNEI. The CDR3 is made up of 12 amino acids. In DNA, the CDR3 is TGTGCCAGTCTGCATCGGTTGGATGAGCAGTTCTTC. This codes for CASLHRLDEQFF.

The chain uses TRBV29-1 and TRBJ1-2, with D tentatively TRBD1 (5 bases). The CDR3 extends over 13 amino acids. V lost 1 base, J lost 7 bases, and 13 bases lay in between. Germline-derived CDR1 and CDR2 are SQVTM and ANQGSEA. This CDR3 is CSVEAEGARGYTF. CDR3 in DNA: TGCAGCGTTGAAGCGGAAGGGGCTCGTGGCTACACCTTC.

J is TRBJ1-2 and V is TRBV28; 8 bases map to TRBD1. Germline V gives CDR1 MDHEN, CDR2 SYDVKM. This CDR3 comprises 14 residues. Losses at the gene ends were 5 bases for V and 1 base for J; bases not matched to a gene: 3. CDR3 coding DNA: TGTGCCAGCAGTCCGACAGGGGATAACTATGGCTACACCTTC. Protein sequence: CASSPTGDNYGYTF.